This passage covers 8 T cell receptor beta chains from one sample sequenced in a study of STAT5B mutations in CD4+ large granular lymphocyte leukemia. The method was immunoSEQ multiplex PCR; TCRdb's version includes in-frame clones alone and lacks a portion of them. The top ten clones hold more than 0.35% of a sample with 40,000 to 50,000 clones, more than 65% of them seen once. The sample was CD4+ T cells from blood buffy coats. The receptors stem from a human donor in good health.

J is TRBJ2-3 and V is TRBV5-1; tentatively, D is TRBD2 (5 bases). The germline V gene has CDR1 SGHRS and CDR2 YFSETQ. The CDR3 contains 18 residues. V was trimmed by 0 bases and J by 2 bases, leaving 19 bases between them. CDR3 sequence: CASSLARGAVRVTDTQYF. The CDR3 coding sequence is TGCGCCAGCAGCTTGGCCCGTGGAGCCGTGAGGGTCACAGATACGCAGTATTTT.

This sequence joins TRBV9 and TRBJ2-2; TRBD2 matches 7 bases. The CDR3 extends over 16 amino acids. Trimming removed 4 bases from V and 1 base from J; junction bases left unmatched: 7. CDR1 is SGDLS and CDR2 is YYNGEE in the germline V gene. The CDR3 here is CASSTRGGLNTGELFF. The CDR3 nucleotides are TGTGCCAGCAGCACCCGCGGGGGACTGAACACCGGGGAGCTGTTTTTT.

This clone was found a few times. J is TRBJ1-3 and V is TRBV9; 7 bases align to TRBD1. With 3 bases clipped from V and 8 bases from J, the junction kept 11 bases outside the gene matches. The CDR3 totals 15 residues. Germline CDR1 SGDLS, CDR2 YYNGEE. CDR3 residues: CASSATLTGSDTIYF. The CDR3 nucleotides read TGTGCCAGCAGCGCAACGTTGACAGGGAGCGACACCATATATTTT.

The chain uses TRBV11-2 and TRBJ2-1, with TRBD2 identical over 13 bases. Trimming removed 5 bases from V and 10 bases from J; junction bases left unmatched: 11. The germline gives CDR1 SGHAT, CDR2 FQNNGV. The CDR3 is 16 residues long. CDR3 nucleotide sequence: TGTGCCAGCAGCCATCGGTCGGGACTAGCGGGGAACGAGCAGTTCTTC. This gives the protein CASSHRSGLAGNEQFF. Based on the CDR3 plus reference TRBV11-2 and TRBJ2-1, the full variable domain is EAGVAQSPRYKIIEKRQSVAFWCNPISGHATLYWYQQILGQGPKLLIQFQNNGVVDDSQLPKDRFSAERLKGVDSTLKIQPAKLEDSAVYLCASSHRSGLAGNEQFFGPGTRLTVL.

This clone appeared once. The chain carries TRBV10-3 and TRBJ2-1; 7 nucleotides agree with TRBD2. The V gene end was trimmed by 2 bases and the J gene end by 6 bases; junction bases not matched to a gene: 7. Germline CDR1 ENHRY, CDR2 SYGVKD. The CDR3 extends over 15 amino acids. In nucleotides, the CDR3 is TGTGCCATCAGTGAGGGACTGGGAGGGTTCAATGAGCAGTTCTTC. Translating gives CAISEGLGGFNEQFF.

The CDR3 DNA reads as TGTGCCACCGCGGGGCAGGCGAACACTGAAGCTTTCTTT. This sequence encodes CATAGQANTEAFF. V is TRBV18 and J is TRBJ1-1; D may be TRBD1 (5 bases). Per germline, CDR1 KGHSH and CDR2 LQKENI. CDR3 length: 13 residues. The V end lost 10 bases, the J end lost 1 base, and 13 bases lay between the germline ends.

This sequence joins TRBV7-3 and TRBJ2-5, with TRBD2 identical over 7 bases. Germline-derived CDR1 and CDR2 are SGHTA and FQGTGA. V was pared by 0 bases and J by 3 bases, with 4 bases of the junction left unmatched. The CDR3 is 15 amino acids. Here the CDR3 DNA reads TGTGCCAGCAGCTTAACTGGTACTAGCGAAGAGACCCAGTACTTC. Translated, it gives CASSLTGTSEETQYF.

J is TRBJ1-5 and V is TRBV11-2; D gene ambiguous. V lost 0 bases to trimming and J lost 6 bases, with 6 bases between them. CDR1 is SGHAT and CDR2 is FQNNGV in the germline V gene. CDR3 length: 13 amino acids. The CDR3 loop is CASSLDRGQPQHF. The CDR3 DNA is TGTGCCAGCAGCTTAGACCGGGGTCAGCCCCAGCATTTT.